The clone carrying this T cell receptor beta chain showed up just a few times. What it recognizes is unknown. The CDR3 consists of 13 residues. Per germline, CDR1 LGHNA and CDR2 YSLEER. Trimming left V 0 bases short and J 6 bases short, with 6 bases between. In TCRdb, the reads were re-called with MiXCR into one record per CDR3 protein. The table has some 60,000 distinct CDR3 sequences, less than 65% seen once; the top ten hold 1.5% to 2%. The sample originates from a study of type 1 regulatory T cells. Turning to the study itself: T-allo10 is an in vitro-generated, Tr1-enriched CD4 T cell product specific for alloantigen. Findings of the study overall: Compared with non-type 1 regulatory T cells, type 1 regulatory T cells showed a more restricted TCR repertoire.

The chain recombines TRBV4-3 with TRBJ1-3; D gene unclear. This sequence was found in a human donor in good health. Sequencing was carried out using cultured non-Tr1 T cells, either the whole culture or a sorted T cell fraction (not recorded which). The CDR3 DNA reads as TGCGCCAGCAGCCAAGATGAGCTAAACACCATATATTTT. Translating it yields CASSQDELNTIYF.